This T cell receptor beta chain stems from a study of T cells in Graves' hyperthyroidism and ophthalmopathy. Overall study context: Initial diagnosis, before any treatment, was when peripheral blood was collected. General study results and limits: Most thyroid clonotypes expanded above 0.001 were also detected in blood.

Points on this clonotype: Its specificity is not known.

For ophthalmopathy patients, the Clinical Activity Score was at least 3 and the NOSPECS grade at least 4; duration was under 3 months. The CDR3 regions of TCR beta were amplified from RNA transcripts. TCR CDR3 underwent first-round RT-PCR with the HTBI primer set. Each CDR3 protein is one row after TCRdb ran MiXCR on the multiplex PCR reads. The sample contains some 530,000 distinct CDR3 sequences, about 20% of which appear only once. This sequence originates from a woman aged 70-85 years with Graves' ophthalmopathy. The sample taken for sequencing was blood.

The CDR3 DNA reads as TGTGCCAGCAGGGCGCGGGGGCATGAAAAACTGTTTTTT. Encoded protein: CASRARGHEKLFF. The V gene is TRBV6-1, the J gene TRBJ1-4; D possibly corresponds to TRBD1 (6 bases). The V and J ends lost 6 bases and 6 bases respectively, with 11 bases between them. The CDR3 totals 13 residues. Germline V CDR1 and CDR2: MNHNS, SASEGT.